The 27 T cell receptor beta chains in this list originate from one sample, sequenced in a study of blood T cell repertoires in COVID-19. TCRdb's table, derived via immunoSEQ multiplex PCR, lists solely in-frame clones and lacks some. The table lists 150,000 or so clones, over 70% of them singletons, with around 3.2% in the top ten. The sequenced material came from PBMCs or T cells enriched from blood (not recorded which). These receptors all stem from an older woman who had recovered from COVID-19.

The chain links TRBV5-1 to TRBJ2-7, with a possible D match to TRBD2 (6 bases). Germline CDR1 and CDR2: SGHRS and YFSETQ. Trimming took 3 bases from V and 2 from J, leaving 12 bases between them. The CDR3 is 14 residues long. This CDR3 is CASSSVGGAYEQYF. The CDR3 bases are TGCGCCAGCAGCTCAGTGGGGGGTGCCTACGAGCAGTACTTC.

This clone turned up a few times. This chain's CDR3 is CASSQGSSGATDTQYF. CDR3 nucleotides: TGTGCCAGCAGCCAAGGGTCCTCCGGAGCTACAGATACGCAGTATTTT. V and J are TRBV4-2 and TRBJ2-3; D is undetermined. Deletions cut 1 base from V and 3 bases from J, with 14 bases between. The CDR3 has 16 amino acids. CDR1 LGHNA and CDR2 YNFKEQ come from the germline V gene.

V usage is TRBV2 and J usage is TRBJ1-4, with TRBD1 as a possible D gene (5 bases). The length of the CDR3 is 14 residues. V lost 6 bases and J 9 bases, leaving 17 bases between the germline ends. The germline gives CDR1 SNHLY, CDR2 FYNNEI. The chain's CDR3 is CASRGGGGTQKLFF. CDR3 DNA: TGTGCCAGCAGGGGGGGTGGAGGTACACAAAAACTGTTTTTT.

This chain links TRBV19 with TRBJ2-3, with D possibly being TRBD1 (6 bases). The germline V gene has CDR1 LNHDA and CDR2 SQIVND (reference sequence). CDR3 length: 13 residues. Trimming left V 3 bases short and J 5 bases short, with 9 bases between. The CDR3 sequence: CASSITGKDTQYF. CDR3 bases: TGTGCCAGTAGTATCACAGGGAAAGATACGCAGTATTTT.

The chain carries TRBV7-3 and TRBJ2-5; TRBD2 agrees at 7 bases. The germline V gene has CDR1 SGHTA and CDR2 FQGTGA. After removal of 2 bases from V and 5 bases from J, the junction contained 8 bases not matched to a gene. CDR3 size: 15 residues. The CDR3 DNA reads as TGTGCCAGCAGCTTACGGAGCGGGAAGGGTGAGACCCAGTACTTC. This codes for CASSLRSGKGETQYF.

This clone occurred a few times. The chain recombines TRBV5-4 with TRBJ1-1; D remains ambiguous. The CDR3 has 14 amino acids. V was pared by 0 bases and J by 0 bases, with 6 bases between. Germline loops: CDR1 SGHNT, CDR2 YYREEE (reference sequence). The CDR3 DNA follows: TGTGCCAGCAGCTTGGAGGCGGTGAACACTGAAGCTTTCTTT. Protein: CASSLEAVNTEAFF.

This clone was seen repeatedly, ten times or more. V and J are TRBV5-4 and TRBJ1-6, with 10 bases that match TRBD1. V shed 5 bases and J 6 bases; nucleotides not matched to a gene: 2. The CDR3 is made up of 14 amino acids. In germline, CDR1 is SGHNT, CDR2 YYREEE (reference sequence). The CDR3 protein is CASRTGGGNSPLHF. The CDR3 bases are TGTGCCAGCAGGACAGGGGGCGGTAATTCACCCCTCCACTTT.

The rearrangement uses TRBV19 and TRBJ1-2; tentative D call: TRBD1 (5 bases). V lost 4 bases and J 4 bases, leaving 13 bases between the germline ends. This CDR3 comprises 14 residues. Germline assignment: CDR1 LNHDA and CDR2 SQIVND (reference sequence). The CDR3 sequence: CASSTLGPPYGYTF. CDR3 sequence (DNA): TGTGCCAGTAGTACGCTGGGGCCACCCTATGGCTACACCTTC. Full variable domain (missing parts from reference TRBV19 and TRBJ1-2): DGGITQSPKYLFRKEGQNVTLSCEQNLNHDAMYWYRQDPGQGLRLIYYSQIVNDFQKGDIAEGYSVSREKKESFPLTVTSAQKNPTAFYLCASSTLGPPYGYTFGSGTRLTVV.

The chain joins TRBV15 to TRBJ2-7; maybe TRBD1 (5 bases). Looked up from germline, CDR1 is LNHNV and CDR2 is YYDKDF (reference sequence). V gave up 0 bases and J gave up 6 bases, with 9 bases separating them. This CDR3 is 13 amino acids long. CDR3 residues: CATSRETGSEQYF. The CDR3 DNA sequence: TGTGCCACCAGCAGAGAAACAGGTTCCGAGCAGTACTTC.

The chain has TRBV20-1 and TRBJ2-7, with D maybe TRBD1 (5 bases). Germline V gene data show CDR1 as DFQATT and CDR2 as SNEGSKA (reference sequence). V lost 6 bases, J lost 7 bases, and 13 bases lay in between. The CDR3 covers 11 residues. CDR3 sequence reads: CSAPLSGEQYF. The CDR3 nucleotides are TGCAGTGCCCCTCTCTCAGGGGAGCAGTACTTC.

CDR3 nucleotides: TGTGCCAGCAGTCTAAAACGTAGCGGGGGGCTTAACTACAATGAGCAGTTCTTC. It specifies CASSLKRSGGLNYNEQFF. The chain combines TRBV27 with TRBJ2-1, with 10 bases that match TRBD2. Looked up from germline, CDR1 is MNHEY and CDR2 is SMNVEV (reference sequence). The CDR3 has 18 amino acids. V dropped 5 bases and J dropped 3; count of bases not matched to a gene: 13.

The chain recombines TRBV19 with TRBJ1-5, with 9 bases that match TRBD1. This CDR3 spans 14 amino acids. In germline, CDR1 is LNHDA, CDR2 SQIVND (reference sequence). V shed 5 bases and J 6 bases; nucleotides not matched to a gene: 5. The CDR3 nucleotides are TGTGCCAGTAGTCCACAGGGGGCAGGTCAGCCCCAGCATTTT. This sequence encodes CASSPQGAGQPQHF.

J is TRBJ2-1 and V is TRBV7-2, with D possibly TRBD2 on 6 matching bases. The germline V gene has CDR1 SGHTA and CDR2 FQGNSA. The CDR3 extends over 14 amino acids. V was cut by 6 bases and J by 8 bases, with 17 bases left in between. CDR3 region: CASSSGTVWDEQFF. CDR3 nucleotides: TGTGCCAGCAGTTCTGGGACTGTGTGGGATGAGCAGTTCTTC.

The chain is built from TRBV14 and TRBJ2-1; the D is unclear. Trimming took off 0 bases at V and 7 bases at J, with 10 bases between the two ends. The germline gives CDR1 SGHDN, CDR2 FVKESK. There are 14 residues in the CDR3. CDR3 residues: CASSQDLALNEQFF. The DNA for the CDR3 is TGTGCCAGCAGCCAAGATCTGGCCCTGAATGAGCAGTTCTTC.

This clone was seen just once. One end of the junction fails to match germline, which may point to a read error. The chain has TRBV15 and TRBJ2-3; 12 bases map to TRBD2. Germline V gives CDR1 LNHNV, CDR2 YYDKDF (reference sequence). This CDR3 is built from 13 residues. CDR3 protein: CAARLAGADTQYF. The CDR3 coding sequence is TGTGCCGCCAGACTAGCGGGGGCAGATACGCAGTATTTT.

The V call is TRBV4-1, the J call TRBJ1-5; a possible D gene is TRBD1 (5 bases). Germline CDR1 reads MGHRA; CDR2 reads YSYEKL. V gave up 5 bases and J gave up 3 bases, with 14 bases separating them. The CDR3 covers 15 residues. The CDR3 loop reads CASSYYQGYNQPQHF. The CDR3 DNA follows: TGCGCCAGCAGCTACTACCAGGGCTACAATCAGCCCCAGCATTTT.

The J gene is TRBJ2-5, the V gene TRBV7-9, with D possibly matching TRBD2 (6 bases). The CDR3 has 15 amino acids. Germline V lookup: CDR1 SEHNR, CDR2 FQNEAQ (reference sequence). V lost 1 base to trimming and J lost 6 bases, with 15 bases between them. DNA of the CDR3: TGTGCCAGCAGCTTAGAGGGTGGAGGGTCAAAGACCCAGTACTTC. Residues: CASSLEGGGSKTQYF. The complete variable domain, with remaining parts taken from reference TRBV7-9 and TRBJ2-5, reads DTGVSQNPRHKITKRGQNVTFRCDPISEHNRLYWYRQTLGQGPEFLTYFQNEAQLEKSRLLSDRFSAERPKGSFSTLEIQRTEQGDSAMYLCASSLEGGGSKTQYFGPGTRLLVL.

This chain connects TRBV15 to TRBJ2-3; possible D gene TRBD1, 5 bases. Germline CDR1 LNHNV, CDR2 YYDKDF (reference sequence). V was shortened by 6 bases and J by 7 bases, with 17 bases between the two germline ends. The CDR3 has 14 residues. The CDR3 coding sequence is TGTGCCACCAGGGCTCCACCCCGGACAAATACGCAGTATTTT. The encoded protein is CATRAPPRTNTQYF.

The gene calls are TRBV7-2 and TRBJ2-5; 9 nucleotides line up with TRBD2. This CDR3 is 16 amino acids long. Germline V gene lookup returns CDR1 SGHTA and CDR2 FQGNSA. V shed 0 bases, J shed 5 bases, and the junction held 7 bases outside the gene matches. The CDR3 here is CASSLARRGGRETQYF. The DNA of the CDR3 is TGTGCCAGCAGCTTAGCGCGGCGGGGGGGCCGGGAGACCCAGTACTTC.

J is TRBJ1-1 and V is TRBV18; D unresolved. The CDR3 consists of 14 residues. Trimming left V 8 bases short and J 5 bases short, with 18 bases between. The V gene's germline CDR1 is KGHSH and CDR2 LQKENI. The CDR3 coding sequence is TGTGCCAGCACGCTGGCGGGTAGCGGGACTGAAGCTTTCTTT. This translates into CASTLAGSGTEAFF.

V gene TRBV6-5 combines with J gene TRBJ2-5; D unclear. Germline lookup yields CDR1 MNHEY and CDR2 SVGAGI. V lost 0 bases, J lost 2 bases, and 7 bases lay in between. The CDR3 has 14 amino acids. The CDR3 loop reads CASSYSWQQETQYF. The CDR3 region has the DNA TGTGCCAGCAGTTACTCATGGCAGCAAGAGACCCAGTACTTC.

This chain uses TRBV5-4 with TRBJ2-3; 10 bases are a match to TRBD2. This CDR3 is 15 amino acids long. V shed 4 bases, J shed 5 bases, and the junction held 7 bases outside the gene matches. Looked up from germline, CDR1 is SGHNT and CDR2 is YYREEE (reference sequence). The DNA of the CDR3 is TGTGCCAGCAGCCAAACTAGCGGGATGGGAGATACGCAGTATTTT. This gives the protein CASSQTSGMGDTQYF.

The V gene is TRBV2, the J gene TRBJ2-5; TRBD2 agrees at 12 bases. Germline lookup yields CDR1 SNHLY and CDR2 FYNNEI. The CDR3 is 14 amino acids. V lost 4 bases to trimming and J lost 3 bases; unmatched junction nucleotides: 0. The CDR3 is CASSGLAGEETQYF. The CDR3 nucleotides are TGTGCCAGCAGTGGACTAGCGGGGGAAGAGACCCAGTACTTC.

This chain uses TRBV5-6 with TRBJ2-3; no firm D call. The CDR3 is 13 amino acids. The germline V gene has CDR1 SGHDT and CDR2 YYEEEE. Trimming removed 2 bases at V and 6 bases at J, with 10 bases between. The CDR3 protein is CASSFTPGDTQYF. The DNA of the CDR3 is TGTGCCAGCAGCTTTACACCAGGCGATACGCAGTATTTT.

V and J are TRBV5-5 and TRBJ1-5; possibly TRBD1 for D (5 bases). Germline loops: CDR1 SGHKS, CDR2 YYEKEE (reference sequence). V lost 1 base to trimming and J lost 6 bases, with 14 bases between them. The CDR3 is 15 amino acids. The CDR3 loop reads CASSLLFQGFQPQHF. The CDR3 region has the DNA TGTGCCAGCAGCTTGTTGTTCCAGGGTTTTCAGCCCCAGCATTTT.

Ten or more counts support this clone. CDR3 amino acids: CASSLVPTGQGEKLFF. The CDR3 region has the DNA TGCGCCAGCAGCTTGGTTCCCACAGGGCAGGGTGAAAAACTGTTTTTT. This chain joins TRBV5-1 and TRBJ1-4; D perhaps matches TRBD1 (6 bases). Deletions cut 0 bases from V and 7 bases from J, with 16 bases between. CDR1 and CDR2 (germline): SGHRS, YFSETQ. The CDR3 is 16 amino acids.

The V gene is TRBV10-2, the J gene TRBJ1-3; D is possibly TRBD1 (6 bases). The length of the CDR3 is 14 residues. Germline V lookup: CDR1 WSHSY, CDR2 SAAADI. V lost 6 bases to trimming and J lost 4 bases, with 13 bases between them. The CDR3 sequence: CASRQGFDGNTIYF. Written as DNA, the CDR3 is TGCGCCAGCAGACAGGGATTTGACGGAAACACCATATATTTT.